Sequencing of this TCR beta chain was carried out in a study of cytomegalovirus exposure and HLA in healthy donors. Study results and limitations: There were some public TCRs occurring in many donors, but most TCR sequences were rare. Association of a missense DCLRE1C variant with TCR beta V- and J-gene trimming was reported in a later analysis. A later analysis reported that several of the most significant clusters appeared to be linked to common viral pathogens, among them Epstein-Barr virus. Several V segments, TRBV6-2 and TRBV6-3 among them, could not be told apart and were dropped.

Use of 60 Vbeta and 13 Jbeta primers characterized the PCR. Using immunoSEQ multiplex PCR, the repertoire was profiled, and TCRdb retains in-frame clones only, with some absent. The listing contains roughly 39,000 clones. Germline CDR1 and CDR2: SQVTM and ANQGSEA. V dropped 3 bases and J dropped 2 bases, with 17 bases sitting between them. The CDR3 loop spans 15 amino acids. About this clone: Its antigen is still unknown.

What was sequenced was PBMCs. The V and J genes are TRBV29-1 and TRBJ2-7; maybe TRBD2 (5 bases). This clonotype was obtained from a man aged 25-45 years in good health and CMV-seronegative. CDR3 residues: CSVERVAGDPYEQYF. CDR3 DNA: TGCAGCGTTGAGAGGGTAGCTGGAGACCCCTACGAGCAGTACTTC.